This T cell receptor (beta chain) is drawn from a study of shared clonotypes between healthy human individuals. Germline CDR1 and CDR2: KGHSH and LQKENI. The length of the CDR3 is 16 residues. The V and J ends lost 3 bases and 7 bases, in that order; junction bases with no gene match: 12. Using immunoSEQ multiplex PCR, the repertoire was profiled, and TCRdb retains in-frame clones only, with some absent. Altogether about 480,000 clones are present, 75% to 80% being singletons, with the ten largest covering under 15%. This chain joins TRBV18 and TRBJ1-1; 9 nucleotides match TRBD1. The receptor was derived from a woman in her thirties or forties in good health. Some clones in this sample may be carry-over from other donors' samples. Sequencing input: PBMCs. CDR3 region: CASSPPGQGPGGEAFF. The CDR3 nucleotides read TGTGCCAGCTCACCCCCGGGACAGGGTCCGGGTGGTGAAGCTTTCTTT.